These 31 T cell receptor beta chains share one sample of origin, sequenced in a study of beta chain features in type 1 diabetes. Expressed TCRB transcripts were sequenced, since all the RNA that had been isolated was reverse transcribed. Sequencing was performed with immunoSEQ multiplex PCR; in TCRdb, only in-frame clones are kept and a portion is missing. The sample lists about 270,000 clones, less than 15% occurring once. Material for sequencing was naive CD4+ T cells from blood. The receptors shown here come from a woman between 35 and 50 years old in good health.

This clone was detected a few times. V usage is TRBV19 and J usage is TRBJ2-7; the match to TRBD2 covers 14 bases. This CDR3 spans 16 amino acids. Germline V lookup: CDR1 LNHDA, CDR2 SQIVND (reference sequence). V lost 5 bases, J lost 7 bases, and 10 bases stayed unmatched. CDR3 residues: CASSPWGTSGGQEQYF. CDR3 DNA: TGTGCCAGTAGTCCCTGGGGGACTAGCGGGGGCCAGGAGCAGTACTTC.

This clone has a single count. A much larger clonotype is one base distant, so this may be a read error. This chain uses TRBV15 with TRBJ1-3, with D unresolved. Per germline, CDR1 LNHNV and CDR2 YYDKDF (reference sequence). V gave up 5 bases and J gave up 0 bases, with 5 bases separating them. CDR3 length: 13 amino acids. The DNA of the CDR3 is TGTGCCACCAGCTCCTACTCTGGAAACACCATATATTTT. This codes for CATSSYSGNTIYF.

J is TRBJ2-3 and V is TRBV5-1, with TRBD2 as a possible D gene (5 bases). The CDR3 length is 13 residues. V gave up 3 bases and J gave up 4 bases, with 9 bases separating them. The germline CDR1 and CDR2 sequences are SGHRS and YFSETQ. The CDR3, as DNA: TGCGCCAGCAGCTCCCATAGCGCAGATACGCAGTATTTT. Protein product: CASSSHSADTQYF.

The rearrangement links TRBV5-4 to TRBJ2-1; D remains unclear. This CDR3 spans 12 amino acids. The V end was cut by 1 base, the J end by 6 bases, with 5 bases between. The V gene's germline CDR1 is SGHNT and CDR2 YYREEE (reference sequence). The CDR3 nucleotides are TGTGCCAGCAGCTTGACTACCAATGAGCAGTTCTTC. As protein: CASSLTTNEQFF. Complete variable domain (other parts from reference TRBV5-4 and TRBJ2-1): ETGVTQSPTHLIKTRGQQVTLRCSSQSGHNTVSWYQQALGQGPQFIFQYYREEENGRGNFPPRFSGLQFPNYSSELNVNALELDDSALYLCASSLTTNEQFFGPGTRLTVL.

This clone was counted a few times. CDR3 residues: CSAGVSGNTIYF. The CDR3 nucleotides read TGCAGCGCGGGGGTTAGTGGAAACACCATATATTTT. The J gene is TRBJ1-3, the V gene TRBV29-1; D might be TRBD1 (5 bases). CDR1 SQVTM and CDR2 ANQGSEA come from the germline V gene. V shed 7 bases and J shed 3 bases, with 10 bases lying between them. This CDR3 is 12 amino acids long.

The chain links TRBV2 to TRBJ2-4; weak D call: TRBD1 (6 bases). Trimming left V 4 bases short and J 0 bases short, with 10 bases between. The CDR3 covers 15 residues. The germline CDR1 and CDR2 sequences are SNHLY and FYNNEI. CDR3 sequence (DNA): TGTGCCAGCAGTGTACAGGGTTTAGCCAAAAACATTCAGTACTTC. Protein: CASSVQGLAKNIQYF.

The chain joins TRBV2 to TRBJ2-7; 7 nucleotides align to TRBD1. In germline, CDR1 is SNHLY, CDR2 FYNNEI. The V segment lost 7 bases and the J segment 3 bases; nucleotides outside the gene matches: 15. The length of the CDR3 is 16 residues. Written as DNA, the CDR3 is TGTGCCAGCAACACTAAGAGGGGGCTCAGAGACTACGAGCAGTACTTC. This translates into CASNTKRGLRDYEQYF.

The chain carries TRBV7-9 and TRBJ1-2, with 8 bases aligning to TRBD1. The V gene's germline CDR1 is SEHNR and CDR2 FQNEAQ (reference sequence). V lost 4 bases to trimming and J lost 5 bases; unmatched junction nucleotides: 9. This CDR3 has 15 amino acids. CDR3 coding DNA: TGTGCCAGCAGCTCCACTGCAGGGGGCGAATATGGCTACACCTTC. Amino acid sequence: CASSSTAGGEYGYTF.

The V and J genes are TRBV6-6 and TRBJ2-7; 9 bases are shared with TRBD1. Germline-derived CDR1 and CDR2 are MNHNY and SVGAGI (reference sequence). Trimming cost V 5 bases and J 4 bases; bases outside gene matches: 12. The CDR3 is 16 amino acids. This CDR3 reads CASSPSPGQGQYEQYF. In DNA, the CDR3 is TGTGCCAGCAGTCCCTCTCCCGGACAGGGGCAATACGAGCAGTACTTC.

This clone was observed a handful of times. The chain carries TRBV5-6 and TRBJ1-2; D might be TRBD1 (6 bases). Germline V gene data show CDR1 as SGHDT and CDR2 as YYEEEE. The CDR3 totals 14 residues. Deletions cut 6 bases from V and 3 bases from J, with 15 bases between. The CDR3 sequence is CASNSDYRDYGYTF. DNA of the CDR3: TGTGCCAGCAACTCCGACTACAGGGACTATGGCTACACCTTC.

The J gene is TRBJ1-2, the V gene TRBV6-1; D call uncertain. This CDR3 is 12 amino acids long. Germline V gene lookup returns CDR1 MNHNS and CDR2 SASEGT. Trimming stripped 2 bases from V and 4 bases from J, with 5 bases between. The CDR3 is CASSEFGYGYTF. CDR3 in DNA: TGTGCCAGCAGTGAATTCGGCTATGGCTACACCTTC.

This clone was detected once. The rearrangement joins TRBV5-1 to TRBJ1-3; no clear D. The V gene lost 0 bases and the J gene lost 6 bases, with 10 bases spanning the gap. Germline-derived CDR1 and CDR2 are SGHRS and YFSETQ. This CDR3 has 14 residues. The DNA of the CDR3 is TGCGCCAGCAGCTTGGGAGGGCCGGAAAACACCATATATTTT. Translation: CASSLGGPENTIYF.

This chain links TRBV7-2 with TRBJ1-1; D uncertain. This CDR3 contains 15 residues. V was pared by 1 base and J by 4 bases, with 13 bases between. Germline loops: CDR1 SGHTA, CDR2 FQGNSA. CDR3 nucleotide sequence: TGTGCCAGCAGCTTAGTTGTCAGGTTGGGCACTGAAGCTTTCTTT. Protein product: CASSLVVRLGTEAFF.

This clone occurred a few times. This sequence joins TRBV6-5 and TRBJ2-3; D unresolved. Trimming removed 2 bases from V and 1 base from J, with 7 bases in between. The CDR3 extends over 14 amino acids. Germline lookup yields CDR1 MNHEY and CDR2 SVGAGI. The CDR3, as DNA: TGTGCCAGCAGTTACCAGTCTGGCACAGATACGCAGTATTTT. Protein: CASSYQSGTDTQYF.

This clone has more than one count but fewer than ten. The chain is built from TRBV27 and TRBJ1-1; D not resolved. Between the trimmed V and J ends, which lost 3 bases and 1 base, there was a span of 15 bases. The germline V gene encodes CDR1 MNHEY and CDR2 SMNVEV (reference sequence). This CDR3 comprises 16 residues. CDR3 in amino acids: CASSLLTLGPNTEAFF. The DNA of the CDR3 is TGTGCCAGCAGTTTGCTGACATTAGGCCCGAACACTGAAGCTTTCTTT.

The chain recombines TRBV11-2 with TRBJ2-7, with D tentatively TRBD1 (5 bases). The CDR3 spans 11 residues. Trimming shortened V by 8 bases and J by 6 bases, and 11 bases separated the two germline ends. Germline CDR1 SGHAT, CDR2 FQNNGV. CDR3 amino acids: CASCQGTEQYF. The CDR3 DNA sequence: TGTGCCAGCTGCCAGGGTACCGAGCAGTACTTC.

The rearrangement links TRBV5-5 to TRBJ1-3, with a possible D match to TRBD1 (5 bases). Trimming stripped 4 bases from V and 8 bases from J, with 16 bases between. The CDR3 contains 14 residues. Germline CDR1 SGHKS, CDR2 YYEKEE (reference sequence). The CDR3 bases are TGTGCCAGCAGCGACGGACAAGCGTCGGACACCATATATTTT. The encoded protein is CASSDGQASDTIYF.

This clone was counted between two and nine times. The V call is TRBV5-4, the J call TRBJ2-5, with 10 bases that match TRBD1. The V segment lost 4 bases and the J segment 1 base; nucleotides outside the gene matches: 4. Germline V gene data show CDR1 as SGHNT and CDR2 as YYREEE (reference sequence). The CDR3 consists of 15 residues. Here the CDR3 reads CASSTRDRGQETQYF. In DNA, the CDR3 is TGTGCCAGCAGCACCCGGGACAGGGGCCAAGAGACCCAGTACTTC.

This clone was recorded a few times. CDR3 in amino acids: CASSGYLTSQGYNEQFF. Here the CDR3 DNA reads TGTGCCAGCAGCGGGTACCTGACCTCCCAGGGGTACAATGAGCAGTTCTTC. The V and J genes are TRBV9 and TRBJ2-1; a weak D match, TRBD1 (6 bases). V lost 3 bases and J lost 4, with 20 bases in between. CDR1 and CDR2 (germline): SGDLS, YYNGEE. This CDR3 spans 17 amino acids.

There are a few counts of this clone. The chain couples TRBV6-5 to TRBJ2-7; 8 nucleotides agree with TRBD1. This CDR3 contains 13 residues. The ends lost 9 bases at V and 3 bases at J; junction bases unmatched: 7. CDR1 is MNHEY, CDR2 SVGAGI, per germline. The DNA of the CDR3 is TGTGCCAGTTTCAGGGGGCCCAACTACGAGCAGTACTTC. This encodes CASFRGPNYEQYF.

The V call is TRBV14, the J call TRBJ2-2; D perhaps matches TRBD1 (6 bases). Per the germline V gene, CDR1 is SGHDN and CDR2 is FVKESK. This CDR3 has 17 residues. V was trimmed by 5 bases and J by 4 bases, leaving 20 bases between them. The CDR3 is CASSISRWTDPTGELFF. The CDR3 DNA reads as TGTGCCAGCAGCATATCTAGGTGGACAGACCCCACCGGGGAGCTGTTTTTT.

The rearrangement uses TRBV27 and TRBJ2-5; D is undetermined. This CDR3 has 12 amino acids. From germline, CDR1 is MNHEY and CDR2 SMNVEV (reference sequence). Between the trimmed V and J ends, which lost 6 bases and 7 bases, there was a span of 12 bases. CDR3 amino acids: CASRMQFGTQYF. In nucleotides, the CDR3 is TGTGCCAGCAGGATGCAGTTTGGGACCCAGTACTTC.

The V call is TRBV5-6, the J call TRBJ1-3; D gene ambiguous. V was clipped by 1 base and J by 4 bases, with 6 bases between them. Germline V gene data show CDR1 as SGHDT and CDR2 as YYEEEE. This CDR3 spans 13 amino acids. CDR3 bases: TGTGCCAGCAGCTTGTTCAGGGGAAACACCATATATTTT. It translates to CASSLFRGNTIYF.

The rearrangement uses TRBV6-5 and TRBJ2-4; D is perhaps TRBD1 (6 bases). Trimming left V 2 bases short and J 16 bases short, with 18 bases between. The CDR3 is 13 residues long. Germline V gene data show CDR1 as MNHEY and CDR2 as SVGAGI. CDR3 in amino acids: CASSYLRTERSYF. The CDR3, as DNA: TGTGCCAGCAGTTACCTTAGGACAGAACGGTCCTACTTC.

This clone was counted a few times. The genes are TRBV7-8 and TRBJ2-7; D might be TRBD1 (6 bases). Germline CDR1 is SGHVS and CDR2 is FQNEAQ. The V end lost 4 bases, the J end lost 0 bases, and 10 bases lay between the germline ends. CDR3 length equals 14 residues. In DNA form, the CDR3 reads TGTGCCAGCAGCTGGACAGAGAGCTCCTACGAGCAGTACTTC. Translated: CASSWTESSYEQYF.

This clone came up a few times. The V call is TRBV11-2, the J call TRBJ2-7, with 7 bases matching TRBD1. After removal of 5 bases from V and 3 bases from J, the junction contained 4 bases not matched to a gene. CDR3 length: 13 amino acids. CDR1 and CDR2 (germline): SGHAT, FQNNGV. The CDR3 nucleotides are TGTGCCAGCAGCCTGGGGACAGACTACGAGCAGTACTTC. It translates to CASSLGTDYEQYF.

The CDR3 sequence is CASSLDGQGIGETQYF. DNA of the CDR3: TGCGCCAGCAGCTTGGACGGGCAGGGGATAGGAGAGACCCAGTACTTC. The chain couples TRBV5-1 to TRBJ2-5, with a tentative D call TRBD1 (6 bases). The CDR3 contains 16 residues. Germline CDR1 and CDR2: SGHRS and YFSETQ. V was trimmed by 0 bases and J by 4 bases, leaving 16 bases between them.

This sequence joins TRBV14 and TRBJ2-3, with D perhaps TRBD1 (6 bases). V was shortened by 5 bases and J by 2 bases, with 23 bases between the two germline ends. This CDR3 is 18 amino acids long. Looked up from germline, CDR1 is SGHDN and CDR2 is FVKESK. The DNA of the CDR3 is TGTGCCAGCAGCAAAGCGGATTTTGTAGGGACAATCACAGATACGCAGTATTTT. Residues: CASSKADFVGTITDTQYF.

Only a few counts were recorded for this clone. V usage is TRBV5-1 and J usage is TRBJ2-6, with a possible D match to TRBD1 (7 bases). Germline CDR1 is SGHRS and CDR2 is YFSETQ. Trimming pared 1 base from V and 0 bases from J, leaving 14 bases between. CDR3 length: 18 amino acids. The CDR3 loop is CASSLWRQGLSGANVLTF. The DNA for the CDR3 is TGCGCCAGCAGCTTGTGGAGACAGGGACTCTCTGGGGCCAACGTCCTGACTTTC.

This clone was seen only a few times. V usage is TRBV29-1 and J usage is TRBJ1-1; D possibly corresponds to TRBD1 (6 bases). V gave up 7 bases and J gave up 2 bases, with 14 bases separating them. This CDR3 has 13 amino acids. Germline V lookup: CDR1 SQVTM, CDR2 ANQGSEA. The CDR3 sequence is CSGAGGKNTEAFF. In nucleotides, the CDR3 is TGCAGCGGTGCGGGGGGCAAAAACACTGAAGCTTTCTTT. The whole variable domain, remainder taken from reference TRBV29-1 and TRBJ1-1, is SAVISQKPSRDICQRGTSLTIQCQVDSQVTMMFWYRQQPGQSLTLIATANQGSEATYESGFVIDKFPISRPNLTFSTLTVSNMSPEDSSIYLCSGAGGKNTEAFFGQGTRLTVV.

This clone has just a few counts. This CDR3 is CASSPSGAHNEQFF. In DNA, the CDR3 is TGTGCCAGCAGCCCTAGCGGCGCCCACAATGAGCAGTTCTTC. V gene TRBV9 combines with J gene TRBJ2-1; 7 nucleotides line up with TRBD2. The CDR3 runs to 14 residues. Trimming at V came to 4 bases and at J to 5 bases, leaving 6 bases not matched to a gene. The germline V gene has CDR1 SGDLS and CDR2 YYNGEE.